Each of the 27 T cell receptor beta chains below was sequenced from the same sample in a study of T cell responses to AZD1222 COVID-19 vaccine. Produced via immunoSEQ multiplex PCR; TCRdb's table is partial and in-frame only. The sample consists of 90,000 to 120,000 clones, approximately 89% of them appearing once. This material consisted of peripheral blood, taken 28 days after the second dose of the MenACWY control vaccine. These receptor sequences come from an adult who received the MenACWY meningococcal vaccine as a control.

V usage is TRBV7-8 and J usage is TRBJ1-4; no firm D call. V was trimmed by 3 bases and J by 0 bases, leaving 5 bases between them. Germline CDR1 and CDR2: SGHVS and FQNEAQ. This CDR3 is built from 14 residues. The CDR3 loop reads CASSLLATNEKLFF. In DNA, the CDR3 is TGTGCCAGCAGCTTGCTAGCAACTAATGAAAAACTGTTTTTT. Full variable domain (remainder filled in from reference TRBV7-8 and TRBJ1-4): GAGVSQSPRYKVAKRGQDVALRCDPISGHVSLFWYQQALGQGPEFLTYFQNEAQLDKSGLPSDRFFAERPEGSVSTLKIQRTQQEDSAVYLCASSLLATNEKLFFGSGTQLSVL.

The chain couples TRBV4-2 to TRBJ2-1, with a weak D call TRBD1 (6 bases). In germline, CDR1 is LGHNA, CDR2 YNFKEQ. This CDR3 has 16 residues. Trimming removed 4 bases at V and 6 bases at J, with 19 bases between. The chain's CDR3 is CASSRQTGLATNEQFF. The CDR3, as DNA: TGTGCCAGCAGCCGCCAGACAGGCCTTGCGACCAATGAGCAGTTCTTC.

This sequence joins TRBV11-3 and TRBJ1-1; D remains unclear. The CDR3 runs to 13 residues. The germline V gene has CDR1 SGHNT and CDR2 YENEEA. Deletions cut 5 bases from V and 1 base from J, with 8 bases between. As DNA, the CDR3 is TGTGCCAGCAGCCCAACGACGAACACTGAAGCTTTCTTT. Translating gives CASSPTTNTEAFF.

This rearrangement joins TRBV28 to TRBJ1-1, with TRBD1 matching over 7 bases. Germline CDR1 is MDHEN and CDR2 is SYDVKM. There are 15 residues in the CDR3. V lost 5 bases to trimming and J lost 4 bases; unmatched junction nucleotides: 10. For the CDR3, the DNA is TGTGCCAGCAGTCCCATGACAGGGTACGGCACTGAAGCTTTCTTT. Translation gives CASSPMTGYGTEAFF. Full variable domain (outside the CDR3, taken from reference TRBV28 and TRBJ1-1): DVKVTQSSRYLVKRTGEKVFLECVQDMDHENMFWYRQDPGLGLRLIYFSYDVKMKEKGDIPEGYSVSREKKERFSLILESASTNQTSMYLCASSPMTGYGTEAFFGQGTRLTVV.

V is TRBV7-2 and J is TRBJ2-5; either TRBD1 or TRBD2 may fit D (6 bases each). The V gene's germline CDR1 is SGHTA and CDR2 FQGNSA. V gave up 1 base and J gave up 5 bases, with 14 bases separating them. This CDR3 region has 15 residues. In DNA form, the CDR3 reads TGTGCCAGCAGCTTAGGTCCGGGGGCGGGTGAGACCCAGTACTTC. Translating gives CASSLGPGAGETQYF.

This clone appeared once. The chain employs TRBV2 and TRBJ2-7, with D possibly being TRBD1 (6 bases). Trimming left V 1 base short and J 0 bases short, with 10 bases between. The V gene's germline CDR1 is SNHLY and CDR2 FYNNEI. The CDR3 consists of 15 residues. The CDR3 is CASSEGDTFSYEQYF. The CDR3, as DNA: TGTGCCAGCAGTGAAGGGGACACTTTCTCCTACGAGCAGTACTTC.

The chain joins TRBV27 to TRBJ2-7, with D hard to call. This CDR3 is 12 amino acids long. Trimming removed 8 bases at V and 0 bases at J, with 8 bases between. Germline V gives CDR1 MNHEY, CDR2 SMNVEV (reference sequence). CDR3 coding DNA: TGTGCCAGCGGAGTAAGCTCCTACGAGCAGTACTTC. Translating it yields CASGVSSYEQYF.

V gene TRBV30 combines with J gene TRBJ1-1, with 7 bases lining up with TRBD1. The CDR3 length is 13 residues. CDR1 and CDR2 (germline): GTSNPN, SVGIG (reference sequence). J was trimmed by 10 bases and V by 8 bases; bases with no gene match: 16. The CDR3 region has the DNA TGTGCCGGAGCCACCGACAGGGCGGTTGGAGCTTTCTTT. This gives the protein CAGATDRAVGAFF.

J is TRBJ2-3 and V is TRBV4-2; 8 bases align to TRBD2. CDR1 and CDR2 (germline): LGHNA, YNFKEQ. There are 15 residues in the CDR3. Germline trimming cut 4 bases from V and 6 bases from J; bases unmatched to any gene: 9. For the CDR3, the DNA is TGTGCCAGCAGCCTAAACCCGGGGGGGGTGGATACGCAGTATTTT. Its translation: CASSLNPGGVDTQYF.

This clone was found a few times. At the DNA level, this CDR3 is encoded by other sequences in the same sample as well. The gene calls are TRBV13 and TRBJ1-2; D not resolved. Trimming took 0 bases from V and 0 from J, leaving 11 bases between them. Germline V gene lookup returns CDR1 PRHDT and CDR2 FYEKMQ (reference sequence). The CDR3 sequence is 16 residues long. The CDR3 loop reads CASSLGRARANYGYTF. The DNA for the CDR3 is TGTGCCAGCAGCTTAGGCCGGGCACGCGCTAACTATGGCTACACCTTC. Full variable domain (missing parts from reference TRBV13 and TRBJ1-2): AAGVIQSPRHLIKEKRETATLKCYPIPRHDTVYWYQQGPGQDPQFLISFYEKMQSDKGSIPDRFSAQQFSDYHSELNMSSLELGDSALYFCASSLGRARANYGYTFGSGTRLTVV.

The V gene is TRBV28, the J gene TRBJ1-5, with 8 bases aligning to TRBD1. With V trimmed by 6 bases and J by 3 bases, 10 bases remained unmatched. This CDR3 spans 16 amino acids. Germline-derived CDR1 and CDR2 are MDHEN and SYDVKM. CDR3 sequence: CASSLTTGGNNQPQHF. CDR3 sequence (DNA): TGTGCCAGCAGCCTTACTACAGGGGGTAACAATCAGCCCCAGCATTTT.

The chain joins TRBV6-6 to TRBJ2-7; D gene ambiguous. Germline CDR1 and CDR2: MNHNY and SVGAGI (reference sequence). This CDR3 has 15 amino acids. Trimming shortened V by 4 bases and J by 4 bases, and 17 bases separated the two germline ends. This CDR3 is CASSFEGISSYEQYF. In DNA form, the CDR3 reads TGTGCCAGCAGTTTCGAAGGAATCTCATCTTACGAGCAGTACTTC.

This chain links TRBV25-1 with TRBJ2-5; tentatively, D is TRBD1 or TRBD2 (6 bases each). The CDR3 is 16 amino acids. The V end lost 2 bases, the J end lost 4 bases, and 17 bases lay between the germline ends. Germline V gene data show CDR1 as MGHDK and CDR2 as SYGVNS. CDR3 amino acids: CASSEIGTGGGETQYF. In nucleotides, the CDR3 is TGTGCCAGCAGTGAAATCGGAACAGGAGGGGGAGAGACCCAGTACTTC.

V and J are TRBV28 and TRBJ2-1, with 15 bases aligning to TRBD2. Germline loops: CDR1 MDHEN, CDR2 SYDVKM. J lost 9 bases, V lost 7 bases, and 7 bases had no gene match. The CDR3 runs to 15 residues. CDR3 nucleotide sequence: TGTGCCAGCACCTCGGGACTAGCGGGGGGAGGTGAGCAGTTCTTC. It specifies CASTSGLAGGGEQFF.

The chain combines TRBV7-2 with TRBJ2-7, with D possibly matching TRBD2 (5 bases). V lost 3 bases and J lost 5, with 14 bases in between. The CDR3 has 14 amino acids. Germline V gene lookup returns CDR1 SGHTA and CDR2 FQGNSA. CDR3 sequence reads: CASSFRDTGDEQYF. As DNA, the CDR3 is TGTGCCAGCAGCTTCCGGGATACCGGAGACGAGCAGTACTTC. The full variable domain, with the rest looked up from reference TRBV7-2 and TRBJ2-7, is GAGVSQSPSNKVTEKGKDVELRCDPISGHTALYWYRQSLGQGLEFLIYFQGNSAPDKSGLPSDRFSAERTGGSVSTLTIQRTQQEDSAVYLCASSFRDTGDEQYFGPGTRLTVT.

In this sample, this clone turned up a few times. The chain recombines TRBV9 with TRBJ1-1; D may be TRBD1 (6 bases). Trimming stripped 4 bases from V and 1 base from J, with 17 bases between. The CDR3 has 16 residues. The germline V gene has CDR1 SGDLS and CDR2 YYNGEE. The CDR3: CASSRLQGQGNTEAFF. CDR3 sequence (DNA): TGTGCCAGCAGCCGATTGCAGGGGCAAGGGAACACTGAAGCTTTCTTT. Looking up the rest from reference TRBV9 and TRBJ1-1 gives the full variable domain: DSGVTQTPKHLITATGQRVTLRCSPRSGDLSVYWYQQSLDQGLQFLIQYYNGEERAKGNILERFSAQQFPDLHSELNLSSLELGDSALYFCASSRLQGQGNTEAFFGQGTRLTVV.

The chain is built from TRBV28 and TRBJ2-1; 12 nucleotides line up with TRBD2. Germline values: CDR1 MDHEN, CDR2 SYDVKM. The CDR3 length is 17 residues. Trimming took 5 bases from V and 4 from J; bases not matched to a gene: 9. The CDR3 loop reads CASSTRLAGVRYNEQFF. Written as DNA, the CDR3 is TGTGCCAGCAGTACCCGACTAGCGGGGGTCCGTTACAATGAGCAGTTCTTC.

A note on this clone: The junction does not match germline at one end; this may be a read error. The rearrangement uses TRBV19 and TRBJ2-6; D is possibly TRBD1 or TRBD2 (7 bases each). This CDR3 has 17 amino acids. The germline CDR1 and CDR2 sequences are LNHDA and SQIVND (reference sequence). As DNA, the CDR3 is TGTGCCAGTAGTATAGACGGGGCAGCAGGGGGGGACAACGTCCTGACTTTC. It translates to CASSIDGAAGGDNVLTF. The full variable domain, with the rest looked up from reference TRBV19 and TRBJ2-6, is DGGITQSPKYLFRKEGQNVTLSCEQNLNHDAMYWYRQDPGQGLRLIYYSQIVNDFQKGDIAEGYSVSREKKESFPLTVTSAQKNPTAFYLCASSIDGAAGGDNVLTFGAGSRLTVL.

The V call is TRBV5-1, the J call TRBJ2-7, with TRBD1 matching 8 bases. Germline assignment: CDR1 SGHRS and CDR2 YFSETQ. The CDR3 totals 12 residues. V dropped 4 bases and J dropped 6; count of bases not matched to a gene: 3. The DNA of the CDR3 is TGCGCCAGCAGCCGGACAGGGTCCGAGCAGTACTTC. It yields the protein CASSRTGSEQYF.

This clone is a singleton in its sample. The rearrangement uses TRBV7-3 and TRBJ1-5, with D unresolved. Germline V gene lookup returns CDR1 SGHTA and CDR2 FQGTGA. This CDR3 comprises 13 residues. The V and J ends lost 4 bases and 3 bases respectively, with 7 bases between them. As DNA, the CDR3 is TGTGCCAGCAGCTCCAACGCCAATCAGCCCCAGCATTTT. This codes for CASSSNANQPQHF. Full variable domain (rest looked up from reference TRBV7-3 and TRBJ1-5): GAGVSQTPSNKVTEKGKYVELRCDPISGHTALYWYRQSLGQGPEFLIYFQGTGAADDSGLPNDRFFAVRPEGSVSTLKIQRTERGDSAVYLCASSSNANQPQHFGDGTRLSIL.

The chain joins TRBV28 to TRBJ1-1; possibly TRBD1 for D (5 bases). Deletions cut 5 bases from V and 8 bases from J, with 15 bases between. Germline V gene sequence: CDR1 MDHEN, CDR2 SYDVKM. This CDR3 is 13 amino acids long. DNA for the CDR3: TGTGCCAGCAGTCGTTGGACCTCAGGGGAAGCTTTCTTT. This gives the protein CASSRWTSGEAFF.

The chain recombines TRBV24-1 with TRBJ2-4, with D uncertain. Trimming left V 10 bases short and J 7 bases short, with 10 bases between. There are 11 residues in the CDR3. The germline V gene encodes CDR1 KGHDR and CDR2 SFDVKD. The CDR3: CATADRNIQYF. Written as DNA, the CDR3 is TGTGCCACTGCGGATCGGAACATTCAGTACTTC.

The rearrangement uses TRBV7-2 and TRBJ1-6, with 11 bases aligning to TRBD1. V was pared by 3 bases and J by 7 bases, with 5 bases of the junction left unmatched. The length of the CDR3 is 16 residues. Per the germline V gene, CDR1 is SGHTA and CDR2 is FQGNSA. CDR3 loop: CASSFTWDRGNSPLHF. For the CDR3, the DNA is TGTGCCAGCAGCTTTACTTGGGACAGGGGGAATTCACCCCTCCACTTT.

This clone was recorded a few times. The chain recombines TRBV2 with TRBJ2-2; possible D gene TRBD2, 5 bases. Trimming took 4 bases from V and 4 from J, leaving 7 bases between them. Germline values: CDR1 SNHLY, CDR2 FYNNEI. CDR3 size: 13 residues. DNA of the CDR3: TGTGCCAGCAGTGCCCTAGCCACCGGGGAGCTGTTTTTT. It encodes CASSALATGELFF.

The chain recombines TRBV19 with TRBJ1-1; perhaps TRBD1 as D (5 bases). The CDR3 consists of 13 residues. Germline V gene sequence: CDR1 LNHDA, CDR2 SQIVND (reference sequence). V lost 11 bases to trimming and J lost 4 bases, with 17 bases between them. CDR3 residues: CAGRDLASTEAFF. Here the CDR3 DNA reads TGTGCCGGCAGGGACCTCGCGTCCACTGAAGCTTTCTTT.

V gene TRBV5-1 combines with J gene TRBJ1-3; possibly TRBD1 for D (5 bases). V shed 2 bases and J shed 0 bases, with 12 bases lying between them. The V gene's germline CDR1 is SGHRS and CDR2 YFSETQ. The CDR3 spans 16 residues. The CDR3 coding sequence is TGCGCCAGCAGCTTACTTGGGGCAGCCTCTGGAAACACCATATATTTT. It encodes CASSLLGAASGNTIYF.

The rearrangement links TRBV27 to TRBJ1-6; D remains unclear. The CDR3 contains 12 residues. Germline-derived CDR1 and CDR2 are MNHEY and SMNVEV (reference sequence). V dropped 3 bases and J dropped 9 bases, with 6 bases sitting between them. CDR3 region: CASSFPGSPLHF. The CDR3 coding sequence is TGTGCCAGCAGTTTCCCGGGTTCACCCCTCCACTTT.